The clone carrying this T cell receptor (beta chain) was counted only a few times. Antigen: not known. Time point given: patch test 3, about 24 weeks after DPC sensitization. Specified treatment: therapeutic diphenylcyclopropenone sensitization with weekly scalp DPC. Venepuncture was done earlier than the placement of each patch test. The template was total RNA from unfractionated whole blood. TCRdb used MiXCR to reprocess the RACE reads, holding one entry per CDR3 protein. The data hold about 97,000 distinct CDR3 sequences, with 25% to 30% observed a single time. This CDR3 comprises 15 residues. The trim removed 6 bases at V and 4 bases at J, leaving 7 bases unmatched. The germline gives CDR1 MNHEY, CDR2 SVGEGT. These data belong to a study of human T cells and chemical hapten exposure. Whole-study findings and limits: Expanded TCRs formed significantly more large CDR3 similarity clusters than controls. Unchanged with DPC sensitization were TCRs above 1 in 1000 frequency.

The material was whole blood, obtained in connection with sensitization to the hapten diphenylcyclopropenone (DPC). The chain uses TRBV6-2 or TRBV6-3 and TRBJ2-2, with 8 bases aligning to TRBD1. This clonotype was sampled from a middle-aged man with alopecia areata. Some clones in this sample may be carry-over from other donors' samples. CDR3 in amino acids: CASRPRGPSTGELFF. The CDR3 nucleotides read TGTGCCAGCAGACCCAGGGGGCCGAGCACCGGGGAGCTGTTTTTT.